A selection of T cell receptor beta chains follows, all from one sample in a study of early T cells in non-severe SARS-CoV-2 infection. TCRdb ran MiXCR on the 5' RACE reads and lists one entry per CDR3 protein. This repertoire shows roughly 55,000 distinct CDR3 sequences, approximately 6.2% found once; its top ten account for 3% to 4.5%. The sample consisted of whole blood. The receptors were sampled from an adult who was a healthcare worker with PCR-confirmed SARS-CoV-2 infection or an uninfected control (not recorded which). Each CDR3 is given with its conserved first and last residue. Each record gives: CDR3 DNA, CDR3 protein, V gene, clone size, CDR3 length, J gene, D gene. D genes are given only for firm matches. Where a row states a size, it is once, few, many or the class of an expanded clone; other rows omit it.

TGCGCCAGCAGTCGGACTAGCGGCGGGACCGGGGAGCTGTTTTTT	CASSRTSGGTGELFF	TRBV4-3	NA	15	TRBJ2-2	TRBD2
TGTGCCAGCAGCCCGAAAGCGGGTGAGCAGTTCTTC	CASSPKAGEQFF	TRBV5-5	NA	12	TRBJ2-1	NA
TGCAGTGCTAGAGACGTAGGGACAGCTTTATCTGGTGAAGCTTTCTTT	CSARDVGTALSGEAFF	TRBV20-1	many	16	TRBJ1-1	TRBD1
TGCAGTGCTCCCCTAGCGGGGGCGGGAGATACGCAGTATTTT	CSAPLAGAGDTQYF	TRBV20-1	many	14	TRBJ2-3	TRBD2
TGTGCCAGCAGCGTACGACAAGCCCTGGACCAGTACTTC	CASSVRQALDQYF	TRBV7-2	NA	13	TRBJ2-7	NA
TGTGCCAGCAGGGAAGGGACAGAGAACACCGGGGAGCTGTTTTTT	CASREGTENTGELFF	TRBV5-4	NA	15	TRBJ2-2	TRBD1
TGTGCCAGCAGCCCCGTGCCTTCTTACGAGCAGTACTTC	CASSPVPSYEQYF	TRBV28	NA	13	TRBJ2-7	NA
TGTGCCAGCAGCTCTCACCCTCAGGAGACCCAGTACTTC	CASSSHPQETQYF	TRBV7-8	few	13	TRBJ2-5	NA
TGTGCCAGCAATCCAACAGGGAGGAATTCACCCCTCCACTTT	CASNPTGRNSPLHF	TRBV12-3/TRBV12-4	NA	14	TRBJ1-6	NA
TGTGCCAGCAGCCTAGAAGGAGGGCAGAGTTCGGCCGGGGAGCTGTTTTTT	CASSLEGGQSSAGELFF	TRBV21-1	few	17	TRBJ2-2	NA
TGTGCCAGCAGCGACGAGTTCTCCGCAGATACGCAGTATTTT	CASSDEFSADTQYF	TRBV11-3	many	14	TRBJ2-3	NA
TGTGCCAGCAGCGCACAAGAGACCCAGTACTTC	CASSAQETQYF	TRBV13	many	11	TRBJ2-5	NA
TGTGCCAGCAGCCCCCCCGGGCTAGCGGAAAGCACAGATACGCAGTATTTT	CASSPPGLAESTDTQYF	TRBV7-9	many	17	TRBJ2-3	TRBD2
TGTGCCAGCAGTGAAAAACCGGGACTAGCGGGGAAAAACATTCAGTACTTC	CASSEKPGLAGKNIQYF	TRBV25-1	NA	17	TRBJ2-4	TRBD2
TGTGCCAGCACCCAGGGGGCACAGCCCCAGCATTTT	CASTQGAQPQHF	TRBV6-1	many	12	TRBJ1-5	TRBD1
TGTGCCAGCAGTTACGAGACAATCACTGAAGCTTTCTTT	CASSYETITEAFF	TRBV6-6	many	13	TRBJ1-1	NA
TGTGCCAGCAACCTTGGTCAGGGTGGCTACACCTTC	CASNLGQGGYTF	TRBV6-1	many	12	TRBJ1-2	NA
TGTGCCAGCAGCTTGGGGGAAGAGACCCAGTACTTC	CASSLGEETQYF	TRBV7-9	few	12	TRBJ2-5	NA
TGCAGTGCTAGAGATTGGGACAGGACCATGAACACTGAAGCTTTCTTT	CSARDWDRTMNTEAFF	TRBV20-1	many	16	TRBJ1-1	TRBD1
TGTGCCAGCGCCCGTACACCCCGTCGGGCCTCCTCCTATAATTCACCCCTCCACTTT	CASARTPRRASSYNSPLHF	TRBV6-2/TRBV6-3	many	19	TRBJ1-6	NA
TGCAGCGTCTTAGACGGGGAGAACACTGAAGCTTTCTTT	CSVLDGENTEAFF	TRBV29-1	many	13	TRBJ1-1	NA
TGTGCCAGCAGCCCGGGACAGCGGGGGACCACAGATACGCAGTATTTT	CASSPGQRGTTDTQYF	TRBV11-2	few	16	TRBJ2-3	NA
TGTGCCAGCAGCTTAATCGGTCCCTCAGGTTACGAGCAGTACTTC	CASSLIGPSGYEQYF	TRBV11-3	many	15	TRBJ2-7	NA
TGTGCCTGGAGTGTACGCAGGGACTACGAGCAGTACTTC	CAWSVRRDYEQYF	TRBV30	NA	13	TRBJ2-7	NA
TGTGCCAGCAGGCTCAGCCAAGAGTCAGGCTATGGCTACACCTTC	CASRLSQESGYGYTF	TRBV14	many	15	TRBJ1-2	NA
TGTGCCAGCAGCTTAGTCGGGACATCCTACGAGCAGTACTTC	CASSLVGTSYEQYF	TRBV11-2	many	14	TRBJ2-7	NA
TGTGCCAGCAGTGAATCCGCGGGAAACCAAGAGACCCAGTACTTC	CASSESAGNQETQYF	TRBV6-4	medium-sized	15	TRBJ2-5	NA
TGTGCCAGCACTCCCCAGGACAGGGCTGGCTACACCTTC	CASTPQDRAGYTF	TRBV6-6	many	13	TRBJ1-2	TRBD1
TGCAGCGTTGAACGGCAGGGGCCCTTCTCCTACGAGCAGTACTTC	CSVERQGPFSYEQYF	TRBV29-1	many	15	TRBJ2-7	NA
TGTGCCACCCAGGGCTCGCGGGGACAGGGACCCTATGGAAACACCATATATTTT	CATQGSRGQGPYGNTIYF	TRBV24-1	many	18	TRBJ1-3	TRBD1
TGCGCCAGCAGCCAGCTCGGACAGGTCGGCACTGAAGCTTTCTTT	CASSQLGQVGTEAFF	TRBV4-3	many	15	TRBJ1-1	TRBD1
TGTGCCAGCAGCTTAGATCGGGGACACCCGCTAGTATTT	CASSLDRGHPLVF	TRBV11-2	many	13	TRBJ1-4	NA
TGTGCCAGCAGCCCAAGAGGGGGAAGTTGGGGCAATCAGCCCCAGCATTTT	CASSPRGGSWGNQPQHF	TRBV6-5	many	17	TRBJ1-5	NA
TGTGCCAGCAGCTCGGGACTACTCAAAGAGACCCAGTACTTC	CASSSGLLKETQYF	TRBV11-2	many	14	TRBJ2-5	TRBD2
TGTGCCAGCAGTGAAGCGATCGGGACAGGGGGCGAAAAACTGTTTTTT	CASSEAIGTGGEKLFF	TRBV6-1	many	16	TRBJ1-4	TRBD1
TGTGCCAGCAGTTCCGGGAGCCCCGGGACTGAAGCTTTCTTT	CASSSGSPGTEAFF	TRBV28	NA	14	TRBJ1-1	NA
TGCAGTGCTAGAGTGTTCGGATACGAGCAGTACTTC	CSARVFGYEQYF	TRBV20-1	many	12	TRBJ2-7	NA
TGTGCCAGCAGTTACTCGCTCACTTACTCTGGAAACACCATATATTTT	CASSYSLTYSGNTIYF	TRBV6-5	many	16	TRBJ1-3	NA
TGTGCCAGCAGCCAGGGGGGGAGTAAGCAGTTCTTC	CASSQGGSKQFF	TRBV7-9	NA	12	TRBJ2-1	NA
TGTGCCAGCAGCTTAGCGCTCTCAGGGGCCGACGAGCAGTACTTC	CASSLALSGADEQYF	TRBV7-9	NA	15	TRBJ2-7	NA
TGTGCCAGCAGCTTAGGGGACAGGAGAACTGTTGAGCAGTACTTC	CASSLGDRRTVEQYF	TRBV7-2	many	15	TRBJ2-7	TRBD1
TGTGCCAGCAGCCGAGCGGGGGGGCCAATCAATGAGCAGTTCTTC	CASSRAGGPINEQFF	TRBV11-2	NA	15	TRBJ2-1	TRBD2
TGTGCCAGCAGTGAGGGCAGGGCTGCCTACAATGAGCAGTTCTTC	CASSEGRAAYNEQFF	TRBV2	few	15	TRBJ2-1	NA
TGTGCCAGTGGTCAGGGACGGGGCTACACCTTC	CASGQGRGYTF	TRBV6-5	many	11	TRBJ1-2	NA
TGTGCCAGCAGCCAACAAGGGGGCACCGGGGAGCTGTTTTTT	CASSQQGGTGELFF	TRBV7-9	NA	14	TRBJ2-2	NA
TGTGCCAGCAGCATCACACCGGGACAGGGGGCGAGCTATGGCTACACCTTC	CASSITPGQGASYGYTF	TRBV7-6	NA	17	TRBJ1-2	TRBD1
TGCGCCAGCAGCCAACTGACGGGAAGCTCCTACGAGCAGTACTTC	CASSQLTGSSYEQYF	TRBV4-3	few	15	TRBJ2-7	NA
TGTGCCAGTAGTATGGGGACGGGGGACGCAGATACGCAGTATTTT	CASSMGTGDADTQYF	TRBV19	many	15	TRBJ2-3	NA
TGCAGTGCTAAAACTAGCGGTGCTTCCTACGAGCAGTACTTC	CSAKTSGASYEQYF	TRBV20-1	many	14	TRBJ2-7	TRBD2
TGCGCCAGCAGCCAGGGCCACGGGGTATCACCCCTCCACTTT	CASSQGHGVSPLHF	TRBV4-3	many	14	TRBJ1-6	NA
TGTGCCAGCAGGTACAGGGGGGAGAAACTGTTTTTT	CASRYRGEKLFF	TRBV6-1	NA	12	TRBJ1-4	TRBD1
TGTGCCACTACAGGGACAGTGAACACTGAAGCTTTCTTT	CATTGTVNTEAFF	TRBV10-3	NA	13	TRBJ1-1	TRBD1
TGTGCCAGTAGTCCTACAGGGAGGCAGACCCAGTACTTC	CASSPTGRQTQYF	TRBV19	many	13	TRBJ2-5	NA